This paragraph reports one TCR beta chain. No cognate antigen has been identified for it. No base-level quality is on record; no much larger clone is a single base apart. This sample was taken from a study of OX40 agonist ivuxolimab in advanced cancers. As for the study more broadly: Ivuxolimab, which targeted the costimulatory receptor OX40 (CD134), was an agonistic, fully human IgG2 monoclonal antibody. Intravenous ivuxolimab was administered to patients every 2 weeks at six dose levels: 0.01, 0.1, 0.3, 1.5, 3 and 10 mg/kg. Of the 50 to 55 dose-escalation patients, hepatocellular carcinoma was present in approximately 20, melanoma in approximately 15, renal cell carcinoma in 9 and head and neck cancer in 9. The dose-escalation cohort was about 87% male with a mean age of approximately 60 years, ranging from roughly 20 to 80. Patients were allowed to have had prior anti-PD-1, anti-PD-L1 or anti-CTLA-4 therapy, and 40% of the dose-escalation patients had been treated with checkpoint inhibitors. Three dose-escalation patients achieved partial responses, one with hepatocellular carcinoma and two with cutaneous melanoma. The purpose of peripheral TCRbeta sequencing was to test whether ivuxolimab changed TCR sequence diversity and led to clonal T-cell expansion. The paper reports the monotherapy dose-escalation portion (N ≈ 50 patients) of the phase I ivuxolimab trial.

The full study reports these points: The antigen specificity of the clonally expanded peripheral T cells was not determined. Low levels of normalized T-cell clonal expansion were also seen in some nonresponding patients. Clonal expansion of both CD4+ and CD8+ blood T cells was observed from baseline to week 6 at doses 0.1 to 3.0 mg/kg. After ivuxolimab, expanded clones were on average more numerous among CD8+ T cells than among CD4+ T cells. In partial responders in the 0.1-3.0 mg/kg groups, normalized peripheral clonal expansion was found to be among the lowest, especially among CD8+ T cells.

Genomic DNA was extracted from sorted cells for sequencing of the TCRbeta CDR3 region. The immunoSEQ Assay was used for sequencing of TCRbeta CDR3 regions. Here the immuneACCESS table is served through TCRdb, limited to in-frame sequences with V and J called. Missing clones are a known gap in these copies; in checked studies unresolved V genes cover under half, and the rest lacks a known reason. The sample includes more than 45,000 clones, with around four fifths observed a single time. The ten largest clones capture around 3.2% of the sample. Patients with a history of autoimmune disease or receiving systemic immunosuppression were excluded from the trial. Peripheral blood for TCR sequencing was collected from all dose cohorts at baseline, on cycle 4 day 1, and on cycle 7 day 1. The samples were taken from a phase I, first-in-human, multicenter, open-label dose-escalation trial of ivuxolimab. Adults with locally advanced or metastatic melanoma, renal cell, hepatocellular, or head and neck squamous cell carcinoma were enrolled in the trial. CD4+ and CD8+ T cells were sorted separately from peripheral blood before TCR sequencing.

Relative to germline, V is 8 bases shorter and J is 10 bases shorter, with 12 bases between their ends. Reading from cysteine to phenylalanine, the CDR3 counts 11 amino acids. Only the CDR3 part of the read is kept: 33 bases, read in frame from the first base. Per the germline V gene, SNHLY is the CDR1 and FYNNEI is the CDR2. This specimen was CD4+ or CD8+ T cells sorted from blood, taken in a trial of the OX40 agonist ivuxolimab. This receptor was identified in an adult with an advanced solid tumor such as melanoma, head and neck, liver or kidney cancer. This chain joins TRBV2 to TRBJ2-1; the D segment could be TRBD2, given 5 matching bases. The CDR3 is CASGPGGEQFF. The nucleotide sequence is given as TGTGCCAGCGGCCCCGGCGGGGAGCAGTTCTTC.